These T cell receptor beta chains were read from a single sample in a study of cytomegalovirus exposure and HLA in healthy donors. Assay used: immunoSEQ multiplex PCR; TCRdb lists only in-frame clones, some missing. Seen here are more than 110,000 clones, around 80% observed once, and the top ten hold about 10%. The sequenced sample was PBMCs. These receptor sequences come from a woman aged 45 to 65 in good health and CMV-seropositive. Each CDR3 is given with its conserved first and last residue. Fields, in order: V gene, clone size, D gene, J gene, CDR3 DNA, CDR3 protein. The D gene is left open where the match is weak. A clone size is listed for some rows: how often the clone was seen (once, few, many), or a class if it is expanded.

v_gene: TRBV6-1; abundance: NA; d_gene: TRBD1; j_gene: TRBJ1-5; CDR3nt: TGTGCCAGCAGTTTCGACAGGGGTAGTAATCAGCCCCAGCATTTT; CDR3aa: CASSFDRGSNQPQHF
v_gene: TRBV7-6; abundance: NA; d_gene: TRBD2; j_gene: TRBJ2-3; CDR3nt: TGTGCCAGCAGCTCCGGGGGGGGCACAGATACGCAGTATTTT; CDR3aa: CASSSGGGTDTQYF
v_gene: TRBV5-1; abundance: NA; d_gene: TRBD2; j_gene: TRBJ2-3; CDR3nt: TGCGCCAGCAGCTCCGGCGCGCTCCCGGGGGGAACAGATACGCAGTATTTT; CDR3aa: CASSSGALPGGTDTQYF
v_gene: TRBV21-1; abundance: NA; d_gene: NA; j_gene: TRBJ1-1; CDR3nt: NA; CDR3aa: CASSKDWGSGSCTEAFF
v_gene: TRBV28; abundance: few; d_gene: NA; j_gene: TRBJ1-5; CDR3nt: TGTGCCAGCAGCCTAACAGGCGTCTATAGCAATCAGCCCCAGCATTTT; CDR3aa: CASSLTGVYSNQPQHF
v_gene: TRBV27; abundance: NA; d_gene: NA; j_gene: TRBJ2-1; CDR3nt: TGTGCCAGCAGTTTTACGAGTCGGTATTACAATGAGCAGTTCTTC; CDR3aa: CASSFTSRYYNEQFF
v_gene: TRBV28; abundance: NA; d_gene: TRBD1; j_gene: TRBJ1-2; CDR3nt: TGTGCCAGCAGGATGACAGGGGGCAATGGCTACACCTTC; CDR3aa: CASRMTGGNGYTF
v_gene: TRBV21-1; abundance: NA; d_gene: NA; j_gene: TRBJ2-7; CDR3nt: TGTGCCAGCAGCGGCCGGTATGAGCGGGGGGGTAATGAGCAGTACTTC; CDR3aa: CASSGRYERGGNEQYF
v_gene: TRBV30; abundance: few; d_gene: TRBD2; j_gene: TRBJ2-7; CDR3nt: TGTGCCTGGAGTGCTGGGAGACTAGCGGGTAAGGGCGAGCAGTACTTC; CDR3aa: CAWSAGRLAGKGEQYF
v_gene: TRBV5-1; abundance: once; d_gene: TRBD2; j_gene: TRBJ2-3; CDR3nt: TGCGCCAGCAGCTGGAATAGCGGGGGGTCTAGCACAGATACGCAGTATTTT; CDR3aa: CASSWNSGGSSTDTQYF
v_gene: TRBV9; abundance: NA; d_gene: NA; j_gene: TRBJ1-6; CDR3nt: TGTGCCAGCAGCCCCCGGGGAGGGGCCGCCTATAATTCACCCCTCCACTTT; CDR3aa: CASSPRGGAAYNSPLHF
v_gene: TRBV30; abundance: NA; d_gene: TRBD2; j_gene: TRBJ2-3; CDR3nt: TGTGCCTGGAGCGGACTAGCGGGGGATAAAGATACGCAGTATTTT; CDR3aa: CAWSGLAGDKDTQYF
v_gene: TRBV7-2; abundance: NA; d_gene: TRBD2; j_gene: TRBJ2-3; CDR3nt: TGTGCCAGCAGGCGTCGGACTAGCGGGGGGCGGGATACGCAGTATTTT; CDR3aa: CASRRRTSGGRDTQYF
v_gene: TRBV15; abundance: NA; d_gene: NA; j_gene: TRBJ1-1; CDR3nt: TGTGCCACCAGCAGAGATCAAAAAGCGGGGCGGGACACTGAAGCTTTCTTT; CDR3aa: CATSRDQKAGRDTEAFF
v_gene: TRBV6-5; abundance: NA; d_gene: TRBD2; j_gene: TRBJ2-5; CDR3nt: TGTGCCACCAGGGGACTAGCAGGCCAAGAGACCCAGTACTTC; CDR3aa: CATRGLAGQETQYF
v_gene: TRBV9; abundance: NA; d_gene: TRBD1; j_gene: TRBJ1-3; CDR3nt: TGTGCCAGCAGCCCCAGGGGGGCTGGAAACACCATATATTTT; CDR3aa: CASSPRGAGNTIYF
v_gene: TRBV19; abundance: NA; d_gene: TRBD1; j_gene: TRBJ2-2; CDR3nt: TGTGCCAGTACTCCGGACAGGGCCCCGAACACCGGGGAGCTGTTTTTT; CDR3aa: CASTPDRAPNTGELFF
v_gene: TRBV7-9; abundance: NA; d_gene: TRBD2; j_gene: TRBJ2-5; CDR3nt: TGTGCCAGCAGCTTCACCGGGGGGGAGACCCAGTACTTC; CDR3aa: CASSFTGGETQYF
v_gene: TRBV19; abundance: NA; d_gene: TRBD1; j_gene: TRBJ2-1; CDR3nt: TGTGCCAGTAGTATAGATCTTGACAGGGGGCTGGTGAATGAGCAGTTCTTC; CDR3aa: CASSIDLDRGLVNEQFF
v_gene: TRBV5-4; abundance: NA; d_gene: NA; j_gene: TRBJ2-4; CDR3nt: TGTGCCAGCACCCAAGGGGACTCCGAAAACATTCAGTACTTC; CDR3aa: CASTQGDSENIQYF
v_gene: TRBV5-4; abundance: few; d_gene: NA; j_gene: TRBJ2-7; CDR3nt: TGTGCCAGCAGCTTGGGGGGGGTCGAGCAGTACTTC; CDR3aa: CASSLGGVEQYF
v_gene: TRBV21-1; abundance: NA; d_gene: NA; j_gene: TRBJ1-6; CDR3nt: TGTGCCAGCAGCCTGACCGCCGACAGGGATTTTTGTTCACCCCTCCACTTT; CDR3aa: CASSLTADRDFCSPLHF
v_gene: TRBV9; abundance: NA; d_gene: NA; j_gene: TRBJ1-4; CDR3nt: TGTGCCAGCAGAAGAGGTCCGGAAAATGAAAAACTGTTTTTT; CDR3aa: CASRRGPENEKLFF